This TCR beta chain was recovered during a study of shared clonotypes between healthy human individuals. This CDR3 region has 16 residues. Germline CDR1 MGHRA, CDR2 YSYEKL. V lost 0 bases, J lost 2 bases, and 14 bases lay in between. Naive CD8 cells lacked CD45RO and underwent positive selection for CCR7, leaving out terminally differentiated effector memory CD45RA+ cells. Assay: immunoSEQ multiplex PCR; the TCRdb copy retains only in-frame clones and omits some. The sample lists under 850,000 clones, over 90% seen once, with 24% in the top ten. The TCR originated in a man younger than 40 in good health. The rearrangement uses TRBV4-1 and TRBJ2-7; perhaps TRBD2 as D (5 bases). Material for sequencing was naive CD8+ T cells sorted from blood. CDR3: CASSQDTGGSPYEQYF. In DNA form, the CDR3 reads TGCGCCAGCAGCCAAGATACGGGTGGGAGTCCCTACGAGCAGTACTTC.